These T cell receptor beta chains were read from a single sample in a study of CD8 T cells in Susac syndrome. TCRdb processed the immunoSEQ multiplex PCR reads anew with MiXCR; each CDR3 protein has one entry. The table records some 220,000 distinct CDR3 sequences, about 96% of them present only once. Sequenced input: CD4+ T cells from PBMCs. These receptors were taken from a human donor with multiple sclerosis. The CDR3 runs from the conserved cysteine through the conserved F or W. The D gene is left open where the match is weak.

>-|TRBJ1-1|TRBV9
CASSVGGGLNTEAFF
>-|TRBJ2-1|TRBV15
CATSRLGSNEQFF
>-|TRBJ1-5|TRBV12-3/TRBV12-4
CASSLEGDQPQHF
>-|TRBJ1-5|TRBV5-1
CASRRTDGRNQPQHF
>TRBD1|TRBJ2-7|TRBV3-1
CASSPGTGGFGEQYF
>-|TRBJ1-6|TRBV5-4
CASRRDADNSPLHF
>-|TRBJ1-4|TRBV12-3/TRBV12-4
CASSPYSGTFNEKLFF
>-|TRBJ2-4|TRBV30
CAWRSGNIQYF
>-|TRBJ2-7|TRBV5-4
CAIKDRASYEQYF
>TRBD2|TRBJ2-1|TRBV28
CASSPPAGQLSGRPYNEQFF
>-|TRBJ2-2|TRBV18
CASSLAYTGELFF
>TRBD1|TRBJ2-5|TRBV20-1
CSAQGQGETQYF
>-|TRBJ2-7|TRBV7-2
CASSLMGPAGAEQYF
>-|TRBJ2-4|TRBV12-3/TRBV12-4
CASKGGGAENIQYF
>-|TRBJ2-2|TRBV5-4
CASTTKGEYTGELFF
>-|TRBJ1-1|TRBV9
CASSVRQGGEAFF
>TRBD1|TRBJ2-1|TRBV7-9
CASSLSKGQSSYNEQFF
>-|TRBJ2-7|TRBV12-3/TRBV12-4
CVSSQGYEQYF
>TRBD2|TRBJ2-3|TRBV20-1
CSAEILAGYTDTQYF
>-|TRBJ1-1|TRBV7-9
CASSLLQNTEAFF
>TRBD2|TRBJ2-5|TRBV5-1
CASSFISGGRETQYF
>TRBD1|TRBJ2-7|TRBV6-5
CASSTGTGGHEQYF
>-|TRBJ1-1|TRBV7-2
CASSLAGARNTEAFF
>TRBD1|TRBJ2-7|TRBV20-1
CSAGTAEQYF
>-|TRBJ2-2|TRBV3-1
CASSSLLENTGELFF
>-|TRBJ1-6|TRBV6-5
CATVGQANSPLHF
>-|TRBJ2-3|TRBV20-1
CSARAPRPTDTQYF
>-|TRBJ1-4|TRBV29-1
CSVADEKLFF
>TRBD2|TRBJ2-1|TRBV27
CASSRILLTSGKHNEQFF
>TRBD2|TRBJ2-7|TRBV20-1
CSARATGLSPYEQYF